This is a list of T cell receptor beta chains from one sample in a study of shared clonotypes between healthy human individuals. Libraries were prepared by immunoSEQ multiplex PCR; TCRdb keeps only in-frame clonotypes and omits some of them. The repertoire holds 950,000 to 1,100,000 clones, with about 75% as singletons. Material: memory CD4+ T cells sorted from blood. These receptors originate from a man aged 18 to 35 in good health. CDR3s include the opening cysteine and the closing phenylalanine or tryptophan. The order of the fields is J gene, clone size, D gene, V gene, CDR3 protein, CDR3 DNA. D genes are given only for firm matches. Clone size appears in some rows only: once, few, many, or a class for an expanded clone.

J gene: TRBJ1-5; clone size: -; D gene: -; V gene: TRBV6-1; CDR3 protein: CASSTLRSGNQPQHF; CDR3 DNA: TGTGCCAGCAGTACCCTTCGGAGCGGCAATCAGCCCCAGCATTTT
J gene: TRBJ1-2; clone size: -; D gene: TRBD1; V gene: TRBV30; CDR3 protein: CAWGDRGDYGYTF; CDR3 DNA: TGTGCCTGGGGGGACAGGGGAGACTATGGCTACACCTTC
J gene: TRBJ2-7; clone size: -; D gene: TRBD1; V gene: TRBV5-1; CDR3 protein: CASSPERQGGYEQYF; CDR3 DNA: TGCGCCAGCAGCCCGGAGAGACAGGGTGGCTACGAGCAGTACTTC
J gene: TRBJ1-2; clone size: -; D gene: -; V gene: TRBV18; CDR3 protein: CASSPNPGNYGYTF; CDR3 DNA: TGTGCCAGCTCACCAAATCCAGGGAACTATGGCTACACCTTC
J gene: TRBJ1-6; clone size: many; D gene: -; V gene: TRBV5-1; CDR3 protein: CASSLVQENSPLHF; CDR3 DNA: TGCGCCAGCAGCTTGGTCCAGGAAAATTCACCCCTCCACTTT
J gene: TRBJ1-2; clone size: -; D gene: -; V gene: TRBV7-2; CDR3 protein: CASSPPGVGAYGYTF; CDR3 DNA: TGTGCCAGCAGCCCGCCAGGGGTAGGGGCCTATGGCTACACCTTC
J gene: TRBJ1-2; clone size: -; D gene: -; V gene: TRBV28; CDR3 protein: CASSGTPVNYGYTF; CDR3 DNA: TGTGCCAGCAGTGGGACACCGGTTAACTATGGCTACACCTTC
J gene: TRBJ2-2; clone size: -; D gene: TRBD2; V gene: TRBV11-2; CDR3 protein: CASSPKPLAGVNNTGELFF; CDR3 DNA: TGTGCCAGCAGCCCAAAGCCCTTAGCGGGAGTGAATAACACCGGGGAGCTGTTTTTT
J gene: TRBJ2-2; clone size: few; D gene: -; V gene: TRBV6-5; CDR3 protein: CASSQFVGELFF; CDR3 DNA: TGTGCCAGCTCACAGTTCGTCGGGGAGCTGTTTTTT
J gene: TRBJ1-3; clone size: -; D gene: -; V gene: TRBV30; CDR3 protein: CAWGTGDTIYF; CDR3 DNA: TGTGCCTGGGGAACCGGGGACACCATATATTTT
J gene: TRBJ2-2; clone size: -; D gene: -; V gene: TRBV6-5; CDR3 protein: CASSYRQTGELFF; CDR3 DNA: TGTGCCAGCAGTTACCGCCAGACCGGGGAGCTGTTTTTT
J gene: TRBJ2-5; clone size: many; D gene: -; V gene: TRBV4-1; CDR3 protein: CASSQDLSGVVETQYF; CDR3 DNA: TGCGCCAGCAGCCAAGATCTTTCGGGGGTGGTCGAGACCCAGTACTTC
J gene: TRBJ2-7; clone size: -; D gene: -; V gene: TRBV6-1; CDR3 protein: CASTKAQGLPYEQYF; CDR3 DNA: TGTGCCAGCACCAAAGCTCAAGGGTTACCCTACGAGCAGTACTTC
J gene: TRBJ1-1; clone size: few; D gene: -; V gene: TRBV30; CDR3 protein: CAWSVEWSATEAFF; CDR3 DNA: TGTGCCTGGAGCGTAGAGTGGTCGGCCACTGAAGCTTTCTTT
J gene: TRBJ2-7; clone size: -; D gene: -; V gene: TRBV30; CDR3 protein: CAWSRGQFPYEQYF; CDR3 DNA: TGTGCCTGGAGTCGTGGGCAGTTTCCCTACGAGCAGTACTTC
J gene: TRBJ2-5; clone size: -; D gene: -; V gene: TRBV7-2; CDR3 protein: CASSLVNTFQETQYF; CDR3 DNA: TGTGCCAGCAGCTTAGTAAACACCTTTCAAGAGACCCAGTACTTC
J gene: TRBJ1-4; clone size: -; D gene: -; V gene: TRBV7-2; CDR3 protein: CASGFHEKLFF; CDR3 DNA: TGTGCCAGCGGATTTCATGAAAAACTGTTTTTT
J gene: TRBJ2-6; clone size: -; D gene: -; V gene: TRBV7-2; CDR3 protein: CASSLVGGSGANVLTF; CDR3 DNA: TGTGCCAGCAGCTTAGTTGGGGGCTCTGGGGCCAACGTCCTGACTTTC
J gene: TRBJ2-5; clone size: -; D gene: -; V gene: TRBV7-7; CDR3 protein: CASSSGRRGYQETQYF; CDR3 DNA: TGTGCTAGCAGCTCAGGGAGGAGGGGGTACCAAGAGACCCAGTACTTC
J gene: TRBJ2-7; clone size: -; D gene: -; V gene: TRBV7-8; CDR3 protein: CASTLEAGPYLKNEQYF; CDR3 DNA: TGTGCCAGCACCCTCGAAGCGGGTCCCTACTTAAAAAACGAGCAGTACTTC
J gene: TRBJ2-4; clone size: -; D gene: -; V gene: TRBV4-2; CDR3 protein: CASSQESEGGNIQYF; CDR3 DNA: TGTGCCAGCAGCCAAGAGAGTGAAGGTGGAAACATTCAGTACTTC
J gene: TRBJ1-5; clone size: -; D gene: -; V gene: TRBV6-5; CDR3 protein: CASSPTDPQHF; CDR3 DNA: TGTGCCAGCAGCCCTACAGATCCCCAGCATTTT
J gene: TRBJ1-2; clone size: -; D gene: -; V gene: TRBV7-2; CDR3 protein: CASTYGQTNYGYTF; CDR3 DNA: TGTGCCAGCACTTACGGACAGACTAACTATGGCTACACCTTC
J gene: TRBJ2-7; clone size: -; D gene: TRBD1; V gene: TRBV7-2; CDR3 protein: CASSSRTGLGGEQYF; CDR3 DNA: TGTGCCAGCAGCTCACGGACAGGGCTAGGGGGCGAGCAGTACTTC
J gene: TRBJ2-5; clone size: -; D gene: TRBD1; V gene: TRBV28; CDR3 protein: CASSRQGPETQYF; CDR3 DNA: TGTGCCAGCAGTCGACAGGGTCCGGAGACCCAGTACTTC
J gene: TRBJ1-6; clone size: -; D gene: TRBD1; V gene: TRBV7-2; CDR3 protein: CASSHDRDIRNSPLHF; CDR3 DNA: TGTGCCAGCAGCCACGACAGGGACATAAGGAATTCACCCCTCCACTTT
J gene: TRBJ2-7; clone size: many; D gene: -; V gene: TRBV5-5; CDR3 protein: CASSLAGGPYEQYF; CDR3 DNA: TGTGCCAGCAGCTTAGCAGGAGGCCCCTACGAGCAGTACTTC
J gene: TRBJ2-3; clone size: few; D gene: -; V gene: TRBV12-5; CDR3 protein: CASGLVWGGGTDTQYF; CDR3 DNA: TGTGCTAGTGGTTTGGTATGGGGCGGGGGCACAGATACGCAGTATTTT
J gene: TRBJ1-2; clone size: -; D gene: -; V gene: TRBV6-1; CDR3 protein: CASMPGGKNYGYTF; CDR3 DNA: TGTGCCAGCATGCCCGGGGGAAAGAACTATGGCTACACCTTC
J gene: TRBJ2-7; clone size: -; D gene: TRBD1; V gene: TRBV7-9; CDR3 protein: CASSLEQGAYEQYF; CDR3 DNA: TGTGCCAGCAGCTTAGAACAGGGGGCTTACGAGCAGTACTTC
J gene: TRBJ2-5; clone size: -; D gene: -; V gene: TRBV2; CDR3 protein: CASSEALSRIQETQYF; CDR3 DNA: TGTGCCAGCAGTGAAGCGCTGTCGAGGATCCAAGAGACCCAGTACTTC
J gene: TRBJ2-3; clone size: -; D gene: TRBD2; V gene: TRBV7-2; CDR3 protein: CASSLLAGSFTDTQYF; CDR3 DNA: TGTGCCAGCAGCTTACTAGCGGGGTCGTTCACAGATACGCAGTATTTT
J gene: TRBJ2-3; clone size: -; D gene: -; V gene: TRBV7-2; CDR3 protein: CASSLASDTQYF; CDR3 DNA: TGTGCCAGCAGCTTAGCGTCGGATACGCAGTATTTT
J gene: TRBJ1-5; clone size: -; D gene: -; V gene: TRBV2; CDR3 protein: CASTLNSNQPQHF; CDR3 DNA: TGTGCCAGCACACTGAATAGCAATCAGCCCCAGCATTTT
J gene: TRBJ2-2; clone size: -; D gene: -; V gene: TRBV6-1; CDR3 protein: CASSEVGGGELFF; CDR3 DNA: TGTGCCAGCAGTGAAGTTGGGGGTGGGGAGCTGTTTTTT
J gene: TRBJ2-5; clone size: -; D gene: TRBD1; V gene: TRBV6-1; CDR3 protein: CASRVSRDRPETQYF; CDR3 DNA: TGTGCCAGCAGGGTCAGCCGGGACAGACCAGAGACCCAGTACTTC
J gene: TRBJ2-1; clone size: -; D gene: -; V gene: TRBV7-2; CDR3 protein: CASSIQPGNEQFF; CDR3 DNA: TGTGCCAGCAGCATCCAACCCGGCAATGAGCAGTTCTTC
J gene: TRBJ2-2; clone size: -; D gene: -; V gene: TRBV7-9; CDR3 protein: CASSLGLIAYAGELFF; CDR3 DNA: TGTGCCAGCAGCTTGGGTTTGATAGCCTATGCCGGGGAGCTGTTTTTT
J gene: TRBJ2-2; clone size: -; D gene: TRBD2; V gene: TRBV7-8; CDR3 protein: CASSLLAGGTGELFF; CDR3 DNA: TGTGCCAGCAGCTTATTGGCGGGGGGCACCGGGGAGCTGTTTTTT
J gene: TRBJ2-2; clone size: -; D gene: -; V gene: TRBV12-5; CDR3 protein: CASAGRNTGELFF; CDR3 DNA: TGTGCTAGTGCCGGACGGAACACCGGGGAGCTGTTTTTT
J gene: TRBJ1-2; clone size: -; D gene: -; V gene: TRBV5-1; CDR3 protein: CASSGGTINYGYTF; CDR3 DNA: TGCGCCAGCAGCGGGGGGACAATTAACTATGGCTACACCTTC
J gene: TRBJ1-1; clone size: -; D gene: -; V gene: TRBV28; CDR3 protein: CASSLSRWTEAFF; CDR3 DNA: TGTGCCAGCAGTTTATCCCGGTGGACTGAAGCTTTCTTT
J gene: TRBJ1-4; clone size: -; D gene: TRBD1; V gene: TRBV4-1; CDR3 protein: CASSRTDRGNEKLFF; CDR3 DNA: TGCGCCAGCAGCCGTACGGACAGGGGTAATGAAAAACTGTTTTTT
J gene: TRBJ2-2; clone size: -; D gene: -; V gene: TRBV11-2; CDR3 protein: CASSFIASTGELFF; CDR3 DNA: TGTGCCAGCAGCTTTATAGCGTCCACCGGGGAGCTGTTTTTT
J gene: TRBJ1-3; clone size: -; D gene: -; V gene: TRBV14; CDR3 protein: CASSRAGGFFGNTIYF; CDR3 DNA: TGTGCCAGCAGCAGGGCAGGCGGCTTCTTTGGAAACACCATATATTTT
J gene: TRBJ1-5; clone size: few; D gene: -; V gene: TRBV5-5; CDR3 protein: CASSLGDGNQPQHF; CDR3 DNA: TGTGCCAGCAGCTTAGGGGACGGGAATCAGCCCCAGCATTTT
J gene: TRBJ2-5; clone size: -; D gene: -; V gene: TRBV2; CDR3 protein: CASKATSAPQETQYF; CDR3 DNA: TGTGCCAGCAAAGCTACTAGTGCCCCACAGGAGACCCAGTACTTC
J gene: TRBJ2-1; clone size: -; D gene: -; V gene: TRBV27; CDR3 protein: CASSLMPFGRQFF; CDR3 DNA: TGTGCCAGCAGTTTAATGCCTTTTGGAAGGCAGTTCTTC
J gene: TRBJ2-3; clone size: -; D gene: -; V gene: TRBV2; CDR3 protein: CASSQARSTDTQYF; CDR3 DNA: TGTGCCAGCAGCCAAGCGCGAAGCACAGATACGCAGTATTTT
J gene: TRBJ2-1; clone size: -; D gene: TRBD2; V gene: TRBV4-1; CDR3 protein: CASSQIILAGQNEQFF; CDR3 DNA: TGCGCCAGCAGCCAAATCATACTAGCGGGACAGAATGAGCAGTTCTTC
J gene: TRBJ2-3; clone size: -; D gene: TRBD2; V gene: TRBV28; CDR3 protein: CASRRTSDTNTQYF; CDR3 DNA: TGTGCCAGCAGACGGACTAGCGACACAAATACGCAGTATTTT
J gene: TRBJ2-7; clone size: -; D gene: TRBD1; V gene: TRBV5-4; CDR3 protein: CASSSTGDTYEQYF; CDR3 DNA: TGTGCCAGCAGCTCGACAGGGGACACCTACGAGCAGTACTTC
J gene: TRBJ1-2; clone size: -; D gene: -; V gene: TRBV5-1; CDR3 protein: CASSLEGEFGYTF; CDR3 DNA: TGCGCCAGCAGCCTTGAGGGGGAGTTTGGCTACACCTTC
J gene: TRBJ2-1; clone size: once; D gene: -; V gene: TRBV7-2; CDR3 protein: CASSLARRGARNEQFF; CDR3 DNA: TGTGCCAGCAGCTTAGCGCGTCGGGGGGCTAGGAATGAGCAGTTCTTC
J gene: TRBJ1-6; clone size: -; D gene: -; V gene: TRBV6-5; CDR3 protein: CASSDGYNSPLHF; CDR3 DNA: TGTGCCAGCAGTGACGGCTATAATTCACCCCTCCACTTT
J gene: TRBJ2-7; clone size: -; D gene: -; V gene: TRBV7-7; CDR3 protein: CASSVDSRTEQYF; CDR3 DNA: TGTGCTAGCAGCGTAGATTCTAGGACGGAGCAGTACTTC
J gene: TRBJ2-6; clone size: -; D gene: -; V gene: TRBV7-2; CDR3 protein: CASSRRGTGSGANVLTF; CDR3 DNA: TGTGCCAGCAGCCGTCGTGGTACAGGGTCTGGGGCCAACGTCCTGACTTTC
J gene: TRBJ2-7; clone size: -; D gene: TRBD1; V gene: TRBV30; CDR3 protein: CAWSNRGNEQYF; CDR3 DNA: TGTGCCTGGAGTAACAGGGGGAACGAGCAGTACTTC
J gene: TRBJ1-1; clone size: -; D gene: TRBD1; V gene: TRBV18; CDR3 protein: CASSTRGTGDTEAFF; CDR3 DNA: TGTGCCAGCTCAACTCGAGGGACAGGGGACACTGAAGCTTTCTTT
J gene: TRBJ2-5; clone size: many; D gene: TRBD1; V gene: TRBV2; CDR3 protein: CASSSGQGWRETQYF; CDR3 DNA: TGTGCCAGCAGTTCCGGACAGGGGTGGCGAGAGACCCAGTACTTC